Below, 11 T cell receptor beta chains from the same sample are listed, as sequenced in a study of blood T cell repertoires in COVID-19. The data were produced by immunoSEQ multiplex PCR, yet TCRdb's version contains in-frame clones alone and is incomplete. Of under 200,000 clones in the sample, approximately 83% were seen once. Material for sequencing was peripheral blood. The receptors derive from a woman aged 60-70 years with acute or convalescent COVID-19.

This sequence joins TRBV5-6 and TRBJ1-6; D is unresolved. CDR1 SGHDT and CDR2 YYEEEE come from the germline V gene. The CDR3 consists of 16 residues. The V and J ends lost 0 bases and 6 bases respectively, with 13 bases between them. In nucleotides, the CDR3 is TGTGCCAGCAGCTTGGCAGGACTGAGCCTTAATTCACCCCTCCACTTT. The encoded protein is CASSLAGLSLNSPLHF.

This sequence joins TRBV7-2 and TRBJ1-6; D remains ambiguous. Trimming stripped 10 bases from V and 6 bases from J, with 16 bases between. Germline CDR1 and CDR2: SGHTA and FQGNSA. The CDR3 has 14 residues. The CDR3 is CATSGQAVNSPLHF. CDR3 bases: TGTGCCACCTCAGGCCAGGCTGTTAATTCACCCCTCCACTTT.

CDR3 region: CASRGQGLNNSPLHF. The CDR3 DNA reads as TGTGCCAGCAGGGGACAGGGCTTGAATAATTCACCCCTCCACTTT. This sequence joins TRBV6-6 and TRBJ1-6; 9 positions agree with TRBD1. The CDR3 runs to 15 residues. Germline-derived CDR1 and CDR2 are MNHNY and SVGAGI (reference sequence). Trimming took 6 bases from V and 5 from J; bases not matched to a gene: 5.

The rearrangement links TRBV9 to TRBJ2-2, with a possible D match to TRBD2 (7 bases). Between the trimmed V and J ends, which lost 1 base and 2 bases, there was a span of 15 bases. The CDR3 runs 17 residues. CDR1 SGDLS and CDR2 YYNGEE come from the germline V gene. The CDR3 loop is CASSVTAGALNTGELFF. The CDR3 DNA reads TGTGCCAGCAGCGTAACCGCGGGGGCCCTCAACACCGGGGAGCTGTTTTTT.

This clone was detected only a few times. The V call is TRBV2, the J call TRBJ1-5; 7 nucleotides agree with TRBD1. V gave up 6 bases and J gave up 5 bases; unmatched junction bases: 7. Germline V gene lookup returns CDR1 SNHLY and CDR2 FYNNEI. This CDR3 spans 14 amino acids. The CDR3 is CASRPTGWDQPQHF. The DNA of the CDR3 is TGTGCCAGCAGACCGACAGGGTGGGATCAGCCCCAGCATTTT. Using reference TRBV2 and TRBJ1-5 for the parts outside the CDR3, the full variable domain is EPEVTQTPSHQVTQMGQEVILRCVPISNHLYFYWYRQILGQKVEFLVSFYNNEISEKSEIFDDQFSVERPDGSNFTLKIRSTKLEDSAMYFCASRPTGWDQPQHFGDGTRLSIL.

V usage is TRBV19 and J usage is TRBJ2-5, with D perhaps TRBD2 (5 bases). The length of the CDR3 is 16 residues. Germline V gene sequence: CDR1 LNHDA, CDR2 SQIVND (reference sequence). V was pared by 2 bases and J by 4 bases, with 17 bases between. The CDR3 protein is CASSIKRDYRSETQYF. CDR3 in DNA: TGTGCCAGTAGTATAAAGCGCGACTATAGATCAGAGACCCAGTACTTC.

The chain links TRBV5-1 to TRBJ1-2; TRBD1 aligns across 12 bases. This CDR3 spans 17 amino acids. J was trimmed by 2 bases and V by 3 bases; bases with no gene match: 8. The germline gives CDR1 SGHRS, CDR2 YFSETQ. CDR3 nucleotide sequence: TGCGCCAGCAGCTCCGGGGACAGGGGGCCATCGAACTATGGCTACACCTTC. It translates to CASSSGDRGPSNYGYTF.

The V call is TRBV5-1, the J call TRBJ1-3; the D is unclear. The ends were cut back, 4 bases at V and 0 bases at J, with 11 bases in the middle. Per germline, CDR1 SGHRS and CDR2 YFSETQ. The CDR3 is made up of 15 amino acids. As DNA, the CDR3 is TGCGCCAGCAGCAAAGGGAGAGACTCTGGAAACACCATATATTTT. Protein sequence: CASSKGRDSGNTIYF. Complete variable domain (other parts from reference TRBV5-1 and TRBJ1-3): KAGVTQTPRYLIKTRGQQVTLSCSPISGHRSVSWYQQTPGQGLQFLFEYFSETQRNKGNFPGRFSGRQFSNSRSEMNVSTLELGDSALYLCASSKGRDSGNTIYFGEGSWLTVV.

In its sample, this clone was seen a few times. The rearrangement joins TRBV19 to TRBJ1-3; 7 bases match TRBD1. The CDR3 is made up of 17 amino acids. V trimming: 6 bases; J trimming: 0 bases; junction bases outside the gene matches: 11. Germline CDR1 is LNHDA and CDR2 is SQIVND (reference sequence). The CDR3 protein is CASRSIGTATSGNTIYF. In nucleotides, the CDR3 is TGTGCCAGTAGGAGCATTGGGACAGCGACCTCTGGAAACACCATATATTTT.

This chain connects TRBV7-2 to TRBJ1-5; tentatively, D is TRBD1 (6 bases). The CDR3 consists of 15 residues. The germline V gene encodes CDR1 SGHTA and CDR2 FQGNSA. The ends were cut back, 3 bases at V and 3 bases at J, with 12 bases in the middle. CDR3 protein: CASSLGGANNQPQHF. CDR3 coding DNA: TGTGCCAGCAGCTTGGGGGGGGCAAACAATCAGCCCCAGCATTTT.

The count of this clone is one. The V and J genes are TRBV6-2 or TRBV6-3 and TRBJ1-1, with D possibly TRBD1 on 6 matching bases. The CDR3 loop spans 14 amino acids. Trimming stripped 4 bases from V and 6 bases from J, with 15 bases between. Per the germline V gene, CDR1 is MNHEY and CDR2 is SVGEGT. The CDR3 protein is CASSFQQTGAEAFF. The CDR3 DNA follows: TGTGCCAGCAGTTTCCAACAGACAGGCGCTGAAGCTTTCTTT.